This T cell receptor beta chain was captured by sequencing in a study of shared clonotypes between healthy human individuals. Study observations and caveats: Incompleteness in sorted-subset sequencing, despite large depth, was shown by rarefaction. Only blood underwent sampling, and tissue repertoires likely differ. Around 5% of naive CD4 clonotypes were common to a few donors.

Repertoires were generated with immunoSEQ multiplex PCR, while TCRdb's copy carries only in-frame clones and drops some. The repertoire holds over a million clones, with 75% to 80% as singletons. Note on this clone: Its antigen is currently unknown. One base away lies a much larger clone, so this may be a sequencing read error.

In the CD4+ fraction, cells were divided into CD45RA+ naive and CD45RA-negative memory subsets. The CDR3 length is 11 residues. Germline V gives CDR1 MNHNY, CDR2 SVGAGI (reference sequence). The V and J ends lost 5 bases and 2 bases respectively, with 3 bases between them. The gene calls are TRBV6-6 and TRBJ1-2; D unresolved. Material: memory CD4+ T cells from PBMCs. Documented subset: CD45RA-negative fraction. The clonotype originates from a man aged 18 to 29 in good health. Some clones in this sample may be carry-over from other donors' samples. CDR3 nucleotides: TGTGCCAGCAGTGGGAACTATGGCTACACCTTC. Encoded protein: CASSGNYGYTF.